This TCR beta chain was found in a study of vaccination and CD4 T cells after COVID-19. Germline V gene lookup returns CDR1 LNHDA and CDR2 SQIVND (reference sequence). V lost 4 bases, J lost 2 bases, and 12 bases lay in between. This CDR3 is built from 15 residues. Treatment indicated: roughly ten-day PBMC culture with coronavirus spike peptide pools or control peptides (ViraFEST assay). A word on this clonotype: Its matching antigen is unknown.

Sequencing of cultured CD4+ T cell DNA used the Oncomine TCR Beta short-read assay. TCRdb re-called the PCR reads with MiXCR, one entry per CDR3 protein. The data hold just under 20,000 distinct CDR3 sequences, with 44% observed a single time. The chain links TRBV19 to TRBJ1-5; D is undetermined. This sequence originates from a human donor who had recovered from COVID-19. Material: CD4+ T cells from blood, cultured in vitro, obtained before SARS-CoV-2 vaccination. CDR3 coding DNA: TGTGCCAGTAGTAGACCCCCGGAGGGCAATCAGCCCCAGCATTTT. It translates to CASSRPPEGNQPQHF.